The 17 T cell receptor beta chains listed next were all sequenced from one sample in a study of cytomegalovirus exposure and HLA in healthy donors. Only in-frame clones appear in the TCRdb table, and some are missing; sequencing was by immunoSEQ multiplex PCR. This table holds 100,000 to 150,000 clones, roughly 90% found once. Sequencing was carried out using PBMCs. The receptor source for this set is a woman aged 18 to 35 in good health and CMV-seronegative.

The chain joins TRBV7-9 to TRBJ2-1, with 11 bases identical to TRBD2. The CDR3 length is 17 residues. J gave up 6 bases and V 5 bases, and 12 bases lay outside the gene matches. Per germline, CDR1 SEHNR and CDR2 FQNEAQ (reference sequence). CDR3 sequence (DNA): TGTGCCAGCAGCCTCGCGCTAGCGGGAGGAATGGGCAATGAGCAGTTCTTC. It yields the protein CASSLALAGGMGNEQFF.

V usage is TRBV6-5 and J usage is TRBJ1-1; TRBD1 is a possible D gene (6 bases). The CDR3 has 12 residues. Trimming took off 3 bases at V and 8 bases at J, with 10 bases between the two ends. Germline CDR1 and CDR2: MNHEY and SVGAGI. The CDR3 nucleotides read TGTGCCAGCAGTTATAATACAGGGGAAGCTTTCTTT. This codes for CASSYNTGEAFF.

A few counts support this clone. The chain links TRBV5-1 to TRBJ1-1; 8 bases align to TRBD1. The CDR3 extends over 15 amino acids. Germline V lookup: CDR1 SGHRS, CDR2 YFSETQ. V was clipped by 4 bases and J by 5 bases; unmatched bases: 10. This CDR3 reads CASSRRPTGGTEAFF. The CDR3 DNA is TGCGCCAGCAGCCGGAGACCTACAGGGGGAACTGAAGCTTTCTTT.

The chain is built from TRBV30 and TRBJ2-2; 8 positions match TRBD2. V lost 4 bases to trimming and J lost 1 base; unmatched junction nucleotides: 5. This CDR3 has 15 amino acids. Germline lookup yields CDR1 GTSNPN and CDR2 SVGIG (reference sequence). Here the CDR3 reads CAWISGGVNTGELFF. DNA of the CDR3: TGTGCCTGGATCTCGGGGGGGGTGAACACCGGGGAGCTGTTTTTT.

The chain has TRBV5-1 and TRBJ2-5; 11 bases are shared with TRBD2. The length of the CDR3 is 15 residues. Losses at the gene ends were 4 bases for V and 5 bases for J; bases not matched to a gene: 7. Germline-derived CDR1 and CDR2 are SGHRS and YFSETQ. The CDR3 reads CASSAASGGPETQYF. In DNA form, the CDR3 reads TGCGCCAGCAGCGCCGCTAGCGGGGGGCCTGAGACCCAGTACTTC.

The rearrangement joins TRBV7-9 to TRBJ1-6; D is perhaps TRBD1 (6 bases). CDR3 size: 16 residues. Germline CDR1 is SEHNR and CDR2 is FQNEAQ (reference sequence). Trimming left V 2 bases short and J 2 bases short, with 10 bases between. The CDR3 spells CASSLIEGAYNSPLHF. DNA of the CDR3: TGTGCCAGCAGCTTAATCGAGGGGGCCTATAATTCACCCCTCCACTTT.

This rearrangement joins TRBV19 to TRBJ2-7; 7 nucleotides match TRBD2. J gave up 2 bases and V 3 bases, and 4 bases lay outside the gene matches. This CDR3 spans 14 amino acids. Per the germline V gene, CDR1 is LNHDA and CDR2 is SQIVND (reference sequence). DNA of the CDR3: TGTGCCAGTAGTATCGTGGCGGGGGCCTACGAGCAGTACTTC. It translates to CASSIVAGAYEQYF. Based on the CDR3 plus reference TRBV19 and TRBJ2-7, the full variable domain is DGGITQSPKYLFRKEGQNVTLSCEQNLNHDAMYWYRQDPGQGLRLIYYSQIVNDFQKGDIAEGYSVSREKKESFPLTVTSAQKNPTAFYLCASSIVAGAYEQYFGPGTRLTVT.

The rearrangement uses TRBV30 and TRBJ2-1; 7 bases map to TRBD2. Trimming cost V 2 bases and J 0 bases; bases outside gene matches: 7. The CDR3 is made up of 16 amino acids. Germline assignment: CDR1 GTSNPN and CDR2 SVGIG (reference sequence). This CDR3 is CAWSPSGKSSYNEQFF. The CDR3 coding sequence is TGTGCCTGGAGTCCGAGCGGGAAGAGCTCCTACAATGAGCAGTTCTTC. Variable domain in full (rest from reference TRBV30 and TRBJ2-1): SQTIHQWPATLVQPVGSPLSLECTVEGTSNPNLYWYRQAAGRGLQLLFYSVGIGQISSEVPQNLSASRPQDRQFILSSKKLLLSDSGFYLCAWSPSGKSSYNEQFFGPGTRLTVL.

This clone appeared a single time. The chain joins TRBV28 to TRBJ2-1; TRBD2 matches 10 bases. Germline CDR1 MDHEN, CDR2 SYDVKM. CDR3 size: 15 residues. V was clipped by 5 bases and J by 9 bases; unmatched bases: 10. The CDR3 protein is CASSRGASGSTEQFF. For the CDR3, the DNA is TGTGCCAGCAGTCGTGGGGCTAGCGGGAGTACTGAGCAGTTCTTC.

The chain couples TRBV15 to TRBJ1-5, with 8 positions matching TRBD1. Germline lookup yields CDR1 LNHNV and CDR2 YYDKDF (reference sequence). This CDR3 has 16 residues. The V and J ends lost 0 bases and 3 bases, in that order; junction bases with no gene match: 4. The CDR3 reads CATSRDGQGTNQPQHF. In DNA form, the CDR3 reads TGTGCCACCAGCAGAGATGGACAGGGCACCAATCAGCCCCAGCATTTT. Full variable domain (missing parts from reference TRBV15 and TRBJ1-5): DAMVIQNPRYQVTQFGKPVTLSCSQTLNHNVMYWYQQKSSQAPKLLFHYYDKDFNNEADTPDNFQSRRPNTSFCFLDIRSPGLGDTAMYLCATSRDGQGTNQPQHFGDGTRLSIL.

This rearrangement joins TRBV10-2 to TRBJ2-3; 12 positions agree with TRBD2. V lost 6 bases to trimming and J lost 4 bases; unmatched junction nucleotides: 5. Per germline, CDR1 WSHSY and CDR2 SAAADI. CDR3 length: 15 residues. Here the CDR3 DNA reads TGCGCCAGCAGACCTAGCGGGGGGGCACCAGATACGCAGTATTTT. Amino acid sequence: CASRPSGGAPDTQYF.

The chain joins TRBV11-2 to TRBJ2-7, with 12 bases that match TRBD1. The CDR3 runs 16 residues. With 0 bases clipped from V and 9 bases from J, the junction kept 9 bases outside the gene matches. Germline CDR1 reads SGHAT; CDR2 reads FQNNGV. This chain's CDR3 is CASSLDLGQGAVGQYF. Here the CDR3 DNA reads TGTGCCAGCAGCTTAGATCTGGGACAGGGGGCAGTAGGGCAGTACTTC.

Remarks on this clone: Other DNA sequences from this sample encode an identical CDR3 as well. The gene calls are TRBV5-1 and TRBJ2-7; TRBD1 is a possible D gene (5 bases). Germline V gives CDR1 SGHRS, CDR2 YFSETQ. The V end was cut by 2 bases, the J end by 1 base, with 7 bases between. The CDR3 has 13 residues. Written as DNA, the CDR3 is TGCGCCAGCAGCTTAGCAGGGTCCTACGAGCAGTACTTC. Translation: CASSLAGSYEQYF.

This clone was found once. The gene calls are TRBV19 and TRBJ1-1, with D maybe TRBD1 (5 bases). The V gene lost 4 bases and the J gene lost 6 bases, with 12 bases spanning the gap. This CDR3 is 13 amino acids long. Germline CDR1 and CDR2: LNHDA and SQIVND (reference sequence). The CDR3 protein is CASSTAGFSEAFF. The CDR3, as DNA: TGTGCCAGTAGTACGGCAGGGTTCTCTGAAGCTTTCTTT.

The CDR3 loop is CASSLTGGGQPQHF. The DNA of the CDR3 is TGTGCCAGCAGTTTAACAGGGGGCGGACAGCCCCAGCATTTT. The chain couples TRBV28 to TRBJ1-5; 9 bases align to TRBD1. The CDR3 is made up of 14 amino acids. J was trimmed by 7 bases and V by 2 bases; bases with no gene match: 3. The germline gives CDR1 MDHEN, CDR2 SYDVKM.

The chain combines TRBV5-4 with TRBJ1-1; D unresolved. V was clipped by 6 bases and J by 1 base, with 4 bases between them. CDR3 length: 11 residues. Germline assignment: CDR1 SGHNT and CDR2 YYREEE (reference sequence). The CDR3 spells CASIANTEAFF. CDR3 sequence (DNA): TGTGCCAGCATAGCGAACACTGAAGCTTTCTTT.

This chain joins TRBV15 and TRBJ1-3, with a weak D call TRBD1 (5 bases). The CDR3 has 18 residues. Trimming removed 3 bases at V and 0 bases at J, with 18 bases between. Germline CDR1 and CDR2: LNHNV and YYDKDF (reference sequence). The CDR3 DNA is TGTGCCACCAGCAGGGGCAGGGCAACCACCTTCTCTGGAAACACCATATATTTT. Translating it yields CATSRGRATTFSGNTIYF. The full variable domain, rest sourced from reference TRBV15 and TRBJ1-3, is DAMVIQNPRYQVTQFGKPVTLSCSQTLNHNVMYWYQQKSSQAPKLLFHYYDKDFNNEADTPDNFQSRRPNTSFCFLDIRSPGLGDTAMYLCATSRGRATTFSGNTIYFGEGSWLTVV.